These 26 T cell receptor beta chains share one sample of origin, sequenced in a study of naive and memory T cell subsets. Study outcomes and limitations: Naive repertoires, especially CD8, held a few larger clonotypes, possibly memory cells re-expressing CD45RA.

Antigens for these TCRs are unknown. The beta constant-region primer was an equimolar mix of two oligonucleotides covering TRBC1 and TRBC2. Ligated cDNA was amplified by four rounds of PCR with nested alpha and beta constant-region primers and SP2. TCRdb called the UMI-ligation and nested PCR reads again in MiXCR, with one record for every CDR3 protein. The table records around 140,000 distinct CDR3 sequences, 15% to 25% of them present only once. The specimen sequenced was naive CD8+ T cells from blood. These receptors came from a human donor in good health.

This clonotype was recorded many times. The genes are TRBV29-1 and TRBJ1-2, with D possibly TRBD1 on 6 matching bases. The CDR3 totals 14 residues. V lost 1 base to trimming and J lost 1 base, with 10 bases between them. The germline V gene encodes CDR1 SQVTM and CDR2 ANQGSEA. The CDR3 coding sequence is TGCAGCGTTGAAGTTACAGGGAATAACTATGGCTACACCTTC. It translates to CSVEVTGNNYGYTF. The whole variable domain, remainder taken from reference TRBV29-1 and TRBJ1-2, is SAVISQKPSRDICQRGTSLTIQCQVDSQVTMMFWYRQQPGQSLTLIATANQGSEATYESGFVIDKFPISRPNLTFSTLTVSNMSPEDSSIYLCSVEVTGNNYGYTFGSGTRLTVV.

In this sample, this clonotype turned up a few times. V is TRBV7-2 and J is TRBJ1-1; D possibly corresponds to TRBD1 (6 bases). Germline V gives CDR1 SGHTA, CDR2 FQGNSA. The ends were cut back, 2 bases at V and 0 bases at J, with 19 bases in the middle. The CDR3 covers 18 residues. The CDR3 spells CASSLSQGLMNMNTEAFF. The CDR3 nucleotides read TGTGCCAGCAGCTTATCTCAGGGGTTAATGAACATGAACACTGAAGCTTTCTTT. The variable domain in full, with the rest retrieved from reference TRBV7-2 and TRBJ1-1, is GAGVSQSPSNKVTEKGKDVELRCDPISGHTALYWYRQSLGQGLEFLIYFQGNSAPDKSGLPSDRFSAERTGGSVSTLTIQRTQQEDSAVYLCASSLSQGLMNMNTEAFFGQGTRLTVV.

CDR3 bases: TGTGCCAGCAGTAACGGGGGTTACACAGATACGCAGTATTTT. Translation: CASSNGGYTDTQYF. The chain recombines TRBV6-5 with TRBJ2-3; D may be TRBD2 (6 bases). In germline, CDR1 is MNHEY, CDR2 SVGAGI. Between the trimmed V and J ends, which lost 5 bases and 2 bases, there was a span of 11 bases. The CDR3 sequence is 14 residues long.

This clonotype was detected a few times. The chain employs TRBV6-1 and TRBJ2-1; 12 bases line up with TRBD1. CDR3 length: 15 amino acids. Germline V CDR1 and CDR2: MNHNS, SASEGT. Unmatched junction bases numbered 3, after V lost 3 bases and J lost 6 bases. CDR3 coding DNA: TGTGCCAGCAGTGACCGGGACAGGGGGCTCAATGAGCAGTTCTTC. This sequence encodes CASSDRDRGLNEQFF.

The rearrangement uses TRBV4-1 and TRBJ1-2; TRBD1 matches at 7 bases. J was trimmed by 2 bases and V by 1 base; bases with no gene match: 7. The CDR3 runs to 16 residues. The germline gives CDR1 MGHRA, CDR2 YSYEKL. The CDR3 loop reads CASSQALDRPNYGYTF. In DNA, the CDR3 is TGCGCCAGCAGCCAAGCACTGGACAGGCCCAACTATGGCTACACCTTC.

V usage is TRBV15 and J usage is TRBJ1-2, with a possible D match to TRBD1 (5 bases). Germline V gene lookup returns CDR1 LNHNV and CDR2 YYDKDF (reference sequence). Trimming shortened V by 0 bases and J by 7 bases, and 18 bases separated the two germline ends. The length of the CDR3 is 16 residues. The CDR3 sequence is CATSRDRMEGRGGYTF. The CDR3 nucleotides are TGTGCCACCAGCAGAGATCGAATGGAGGGGCGAGGTGGCTACACCTTC. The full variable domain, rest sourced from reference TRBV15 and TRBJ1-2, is DAMVIQNPRYQVTQFGKPVTLSCSQTLNHNVMYWYQQKSSQAPKLLFHYYDKDFNNEADTPDNFQSRRPNTSFCFLDIRSPGLGDTAMYLCATSRDRMEGRGGYTFGSGTRLTVV.

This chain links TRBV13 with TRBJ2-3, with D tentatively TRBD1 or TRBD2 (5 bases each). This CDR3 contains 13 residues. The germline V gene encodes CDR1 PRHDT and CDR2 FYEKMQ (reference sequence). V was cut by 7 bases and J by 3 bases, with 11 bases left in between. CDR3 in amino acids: CASTQGVTDTQYF. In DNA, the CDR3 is TGTGCCAGCACCCAGGGAGTAACAGATACGCAGTATTTT.

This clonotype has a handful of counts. The CDR3 DNA sequence: TGTGCCAGCAGTTGGAACGGGAGGGTAGAGACCCAGTACTTC. This sequence encodes CASSWNGRVETQYF. The rearrangement links TRBV12-3 or TRBV12-4 to TRBJ2-5, with 8 positions matching TRBD2. The CDR3 runs to 14 residues. With V trimmed by 4 bases and J by 4 bases, 5 bases remained unmatched.

DNA of the CDR3: TGTGCCACCCCCCGAATGGGGACTAGTTATCATGAGCAGTTCTTC. This encodes CATPRMGTSYHEQFF. The chain recombines TRBV7-9 with TRBJ2-1; TRBD2 matches 8 bases. The trim removed 10 bases at V and 8 bases at J, leaving 16 bases unmatched. Germline CDR1 and CDR2: SEHNR and FQNEAQ (reference sequence). The length of the CDR3 is 15 residues.

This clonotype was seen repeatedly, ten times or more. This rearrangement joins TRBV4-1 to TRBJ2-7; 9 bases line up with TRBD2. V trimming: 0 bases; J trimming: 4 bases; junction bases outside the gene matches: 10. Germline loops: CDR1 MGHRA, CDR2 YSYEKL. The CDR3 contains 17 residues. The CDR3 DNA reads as TGCGCCAGCAGCCAAGATTGGGTTAGCGGGAGTACGTACGAGCAGTACTTC. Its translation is CASSQDWVSGSTYEQYF.

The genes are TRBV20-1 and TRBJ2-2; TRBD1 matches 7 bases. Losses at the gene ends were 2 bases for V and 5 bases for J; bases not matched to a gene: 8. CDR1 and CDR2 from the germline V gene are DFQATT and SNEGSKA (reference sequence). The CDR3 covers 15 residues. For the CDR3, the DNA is TGCAGTGCTAGAAATACAGGGGATGGGACCGGGGAGCTGTTTTTT. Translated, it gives CSARNTGDGTGELFF.

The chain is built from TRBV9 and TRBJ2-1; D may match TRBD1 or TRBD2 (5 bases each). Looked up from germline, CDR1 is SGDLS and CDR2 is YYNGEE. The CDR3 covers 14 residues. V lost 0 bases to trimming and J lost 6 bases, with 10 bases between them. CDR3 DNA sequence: TGTGCCAGCAGCGTAGTTGGGGGAGTCAATGAGCAGTTCTTC. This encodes CASSVVGGVNEQFF.

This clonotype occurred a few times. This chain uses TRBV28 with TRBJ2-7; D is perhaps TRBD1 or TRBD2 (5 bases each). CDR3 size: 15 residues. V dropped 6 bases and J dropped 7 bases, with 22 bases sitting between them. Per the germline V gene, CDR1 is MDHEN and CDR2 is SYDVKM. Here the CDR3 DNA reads TGTGCCAGCAGGGTCGATTTCGAGGGGTTCGGAGAGCAGTACTTC. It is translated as CASRVDFEGFGEQYF.

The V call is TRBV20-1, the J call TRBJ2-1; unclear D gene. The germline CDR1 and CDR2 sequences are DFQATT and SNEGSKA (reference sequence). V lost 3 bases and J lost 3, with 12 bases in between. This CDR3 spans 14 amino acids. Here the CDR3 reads CSASRAGLYNEQFF. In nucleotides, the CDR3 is TGCAGTGCTAGCAGAGCTGGGCTCTACAATGAGCAGTTCTTC.

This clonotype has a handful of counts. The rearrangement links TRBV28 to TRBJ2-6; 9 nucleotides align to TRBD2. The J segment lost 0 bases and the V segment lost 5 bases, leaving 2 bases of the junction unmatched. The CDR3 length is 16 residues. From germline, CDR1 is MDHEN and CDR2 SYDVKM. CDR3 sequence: CASSIAGASGANVLTF. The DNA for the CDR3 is TGTGCCAGCAGTATAGCGGGGGCCTCTGGGGCCAACGTCCTGACTTTC.

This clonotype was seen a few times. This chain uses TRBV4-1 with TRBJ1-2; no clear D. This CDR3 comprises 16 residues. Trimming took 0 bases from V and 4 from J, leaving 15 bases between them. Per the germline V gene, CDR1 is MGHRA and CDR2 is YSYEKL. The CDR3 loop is CASSQDIGPSGYGYTF. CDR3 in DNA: TGCGCCAGCAGCCAAGATATTGGACCGTCGGGCTATGGCTACACCTTC.

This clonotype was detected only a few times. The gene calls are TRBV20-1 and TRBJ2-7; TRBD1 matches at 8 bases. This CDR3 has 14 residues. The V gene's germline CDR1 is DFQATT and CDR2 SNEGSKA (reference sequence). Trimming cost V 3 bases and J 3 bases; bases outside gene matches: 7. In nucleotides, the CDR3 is TGCAGTGCTAGCCGGACAGGGCTAAACTACGAGCAGTACTTC. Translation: CSASRTGLNYEQYF.

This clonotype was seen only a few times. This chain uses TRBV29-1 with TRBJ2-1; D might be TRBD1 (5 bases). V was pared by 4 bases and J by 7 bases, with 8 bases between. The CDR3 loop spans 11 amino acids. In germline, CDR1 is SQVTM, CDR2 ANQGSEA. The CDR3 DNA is TGCAGCGTTGCGAGACAGAATGAGCAGTTCTTC. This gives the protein CSVARQNEQFF.

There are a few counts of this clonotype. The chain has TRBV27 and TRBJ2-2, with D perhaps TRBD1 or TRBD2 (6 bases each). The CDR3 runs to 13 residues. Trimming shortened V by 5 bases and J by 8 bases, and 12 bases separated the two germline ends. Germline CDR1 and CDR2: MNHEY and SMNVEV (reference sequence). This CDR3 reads CASSGPGAGELFF. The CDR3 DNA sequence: TGTGCCAGCAGTGGGCCGGGGGCTGGGGAGCTGTTTTTT.

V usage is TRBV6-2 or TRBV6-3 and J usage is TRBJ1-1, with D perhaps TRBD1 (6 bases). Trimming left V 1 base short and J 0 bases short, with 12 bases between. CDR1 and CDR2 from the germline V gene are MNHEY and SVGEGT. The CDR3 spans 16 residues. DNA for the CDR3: TGTGCCAGCAGTTACTGGACCGGGACAATGAACACTGAAGCTTTCTTT. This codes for CASSYWTGTMNTEAFF.

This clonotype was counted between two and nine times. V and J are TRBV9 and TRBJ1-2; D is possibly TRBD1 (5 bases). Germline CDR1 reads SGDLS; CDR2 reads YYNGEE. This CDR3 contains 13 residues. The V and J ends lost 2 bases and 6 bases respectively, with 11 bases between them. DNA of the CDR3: TGTGCCAGCAGCGTGGGAGGGGTGGATGGCTACACCTTC. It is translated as CASSVGGVDGYTF.

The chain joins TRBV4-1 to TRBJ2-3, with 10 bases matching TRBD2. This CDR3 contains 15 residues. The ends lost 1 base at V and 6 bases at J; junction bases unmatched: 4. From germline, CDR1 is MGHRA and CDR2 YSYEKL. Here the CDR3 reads CASSQVRSGRDTQYF. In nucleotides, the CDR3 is TGCGCCAGCAGCCAAGTTCGTAGCGGGAGGGATACGCAGTATTTT.

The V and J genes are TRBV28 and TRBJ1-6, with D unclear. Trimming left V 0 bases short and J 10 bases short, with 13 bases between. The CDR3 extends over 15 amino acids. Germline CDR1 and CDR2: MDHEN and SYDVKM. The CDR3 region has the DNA TGTGCCAGCAGTTTATGGGGAGTGCAAGGGTCACCCCTCCACTTT. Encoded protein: CASSLWGVQGSPLHF.

The CDR3 sequence is CASSIGLGTGEQYF. CDR3 nucleotides: TGTGCCAGTAGCATTGGACTCGGGACAGGCGAGCAGTACTTC. The chain links TRBV19 to TRBJ2-7; TRBD1 aligns across 8 bases. The CDR3 contains 14 residues. Germline trimming cut 6 bases from V and 6 bases from J; bases unmatched to any gene: 10. Per germline, CDR1 LNHDA and CDR2 SQIVND (reference sequence). The whole variable domain, filled in from reference TRBV19 and TRBJ2-7, reads DGGITQSPKYLFRKEGQNVTLSCEQNLNHDAMYWYRQDPGQGLRLIYYSQIVNDFQKGDIAEGYSVSREKKESFPLTVTSAQKNPTAFYLCASSIGLGTGEQYFGPGTRLTVT.

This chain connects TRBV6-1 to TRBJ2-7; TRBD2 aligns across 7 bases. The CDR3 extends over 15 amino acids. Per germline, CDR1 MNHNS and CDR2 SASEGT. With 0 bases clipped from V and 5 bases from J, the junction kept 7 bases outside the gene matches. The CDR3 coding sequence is TGTGCCAGCAGTGAAGCAGGGAGGGTAATCGACGAGCAGTACTTC. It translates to CASSEAGRVIDEQYF.

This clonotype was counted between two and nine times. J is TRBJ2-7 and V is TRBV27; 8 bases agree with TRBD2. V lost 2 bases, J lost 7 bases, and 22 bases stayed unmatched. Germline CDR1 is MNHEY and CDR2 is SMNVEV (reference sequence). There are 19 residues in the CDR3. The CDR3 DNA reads TGTGCCAGCAGTTTAAACCCGTATAGCGGGACACCTCGGGATGGGGAGCAGTACTTC. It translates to CASSLNPYSGTPRDGEQYF.